This T cell receptor beta chain is from a study of lymphopenia after photon versus proton radiotherapy. The study, taken as a whole, reports: Better survival with proton therapy was suggested as possible, not demonstrated. Relative stability marked proton patients; photon patients lost diversity and naive cells. In patients who died, overall survival fell as post-nadir TCR diversity dropped more.

Remarks on this clone: Its antigen remains unidentified.

Assay used: immunoSEQ multiplex PCR; TCRdb lists only in-frame clones, some missing. The sample has about 22,000 clones, around 89% seen once. This sequence was found in a man older than 75 with esophageal cancer. Sample: peripheral blood, taken from a patient treated with proton-based radiotherapy.

CDR3 nucleotides: TGCGCCAGCAGCTTCACTGCAGGGGGTGCTGGGATGAACACTGAAGCTTTCTTT. Protein sequence: CASSFTAGGAGMNTEAFF. The chain employs TRBV5-1 and TRBJ1-1; TRBD1 agrees at 7 bases. The ends lost 2 bases at V and 0 bases at J; junction bases unmatched: 13. The CDR3 consists of 18 residues. CDR1 is SGHRS and CDR2 is YFSETQ in the germline V gene. The complete variable domain, with remaining parts taken from reference TRBV5-1 and TRBJ1-1, reads KAGVTQTPRYLIKTRGQQVTLSCSPISGHRSVSWYQQTPGQGLQFLFEYFSETQRNKGNFPGRFSGRQFSNSRSEMNVSTLELGDSALYLCASSFTAGGAGMNTEAFFGQGTRLTVV.